These T cell receptor beta chains were read from a single sample in a study of T cells in tumors after PD-1 blockade. The table came from immunoSEQ multiplex PCR; TCRdb's copy has only in-frame clones and leaves some out. This sample has 30,000 to 35,000 clones; approximately 73% occur once, and the top ten carry around 43%. Source: PBMCs, taken after anti-PD-1 treatment. Every receptor here comes from a human donor with basal cell carcinoma. The CDR3 runs from the conserved cysteine through the conserved F or W. A D gene is named only where the DNA matches it firmly. Clone size is not always given. Where it is, it says once, few, many or a class for expanded clones.

D gene,clone size,V gene,J gene,CDR3 DNA,CDR3 protein
TRBD1,few,TRBV5-6,TRBJ2-1,TGTGCCAGCAGCTTGGTAGGACAGGGGGACAATGAGCAGTTCTTC,CASSLVGQGDNEQFF
NA,NA,TRBV19,TRBJ1-5,TGTGCCAGTGCCGATGAGGGCAGGAGCAATCAGCCCCAGCATTTT,CASADEGRSNQPQHF
NA,NA,TRBV5-1,TRBJ2-1,TGCGCCAGCAGCACTGGAGGCGGGAACTACAATGAGCAGTTCTTC,CASSTGGGNYNEQFF
TRBD1,NA,TRBV2,TRBJ1-5,TGTGCCAGCAGAGGACAGGGAAATAGCAATCAGCCCCAGCATTTT,CASRGQGNSNQPQHF
NA,NA,TRBV4-2,TRBJ2-1,TGTGCCAGCAGCCGGGACCGGGCGACCTACAATGAGCAGTTCTTC,CASSRDRATYNEQFF
NA,once,TRBV19,TRBJ1-5,TGTGCCAGTACAGAGGGAAGGGGAAATCAGCCCCAGCATTTT,CASTEGRGNQPQHF
NA,NA,TRBV6-2/TRBV6-3,TRBJ1-4,TGTGCCAGCAGTATCTACGGACCGAATGAAAAACTGTTTTTT,CASSIYGPNEKLFF
NA,NA,TRBV30,TRBJ2-3,TGTGCCTGGTCCATAAGGGCGGATACGCAGTATTTT,CAWSIRADTQYF
TRBD2,NA,TRBV5-1,TRBJ2-7,TGCGCCAGCAGTCGCGGGGGGCCTACCTCCTCCTACGAGCAGTACTTC,CASSRGGPTSSYEQYF
TRBD2,NA,TRBV9,TRBJ2-1,TGTGCCAGCAGCGTAGTGGCTAGCGGACGTTACAATGAGCAGTTCTTC,CASSVVASGRYNEQFF
NA,few,TRBV24-1,TRBJ2-3,TGTGCCACCAGTGACCTAGGACAGAGCCGCACAGATACGCAGTATTTT,CATSDLGQSRTDTQYF
NA,NA,TRBV19,TRBJ1-5,TGTGCCAGTAGTCCGAGACAATCGCGTCAGCCCCAGCATTTT,CASSPRQSRQPQHF
NA,NA,TRBV14,TRBJ1-2,TGTGCCAGCAGCCAAGATCTAAAGGGACCCTATGGCTACACCTTC,CASSQDLKGPYGYTF
NA,NA,TRBV7-9,TRBJ1-1,TGTGCCAGCAGCTCCAGGGACACCCGGAACACTGAAGCTTTCTTT,CASSSRDTRNTEAFF
NA,NA,TRBV4-2,TRBJ2-5,TGTGCCAGCAGCCAAGAACGAATCCGTGGGACCCAGTACTTC,CASSQERIRGTQYF
TRBD2,once,TRBV5-1,TRBJ2-1,TGCGCCAGCAGTCCGCGGGGGAGCTCCTACAATGAGCAGTTCTTC,CASSPRGSSYNEQFF
TRBD2,NA,TRBV30,TRBJ2-1,TGTGCCTGGAGTGGACCCCGGGGGGTGAGAGTGTTCTTC,CAWSGPRGVRVFF
TRBD2,NA,TRBV2,TRBJ2-7,TGTGCCAGCAGCACTAGCGGATACGAGCAGTACTTC,CASSTSGYEQYF
TRBD1,NA,TRBV15,TRBJ2-5,TGTGCCACCAGCAGAGGTGCAGGGGGCAGAGAGACCCAGTACTTC,CATSRGAGGRETQYF
NA,few,TRBV27,TRBJ1-5,TGTGCCAGCAGTCCCTACAGGGTACGTTTTACCAATCAGCCCCAGCATTTT,CASSPYRVRFTNQPQHF
TRBD1,few,TRBV28,TRBJ1-1,TGTGCCAGCAGTCCCCCGACAGGGGCGAACACTGAAGCTTTCTTT,CASSPPTGANTEAFF
TRBD1,NA,TRBV5-1,TRBJ1-1,TGCGCCAGCAGCTTAGGAAGACAGGGGCGGACTGAAGCTTTCTTT,CASSLGRQGRTEAFF
TRBD2,NA,TRBV24-1,TRBJ2-1,TGTGCCACCACCAAGGGAGGGAACAATGAGCAGTTCTTC,CATTKGGNNEQFF